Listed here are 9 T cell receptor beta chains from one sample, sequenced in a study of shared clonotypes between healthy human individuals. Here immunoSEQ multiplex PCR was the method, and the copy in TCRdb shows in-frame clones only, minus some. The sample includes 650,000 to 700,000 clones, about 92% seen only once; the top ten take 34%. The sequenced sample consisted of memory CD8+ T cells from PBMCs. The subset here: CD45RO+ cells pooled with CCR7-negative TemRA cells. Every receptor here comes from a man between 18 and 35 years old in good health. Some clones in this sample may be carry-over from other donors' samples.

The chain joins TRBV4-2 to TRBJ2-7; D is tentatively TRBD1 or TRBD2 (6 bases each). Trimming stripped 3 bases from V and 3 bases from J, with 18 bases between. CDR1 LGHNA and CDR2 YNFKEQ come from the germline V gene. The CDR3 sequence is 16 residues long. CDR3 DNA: TGTGCCAGCAGCCAGAGCCTCGGCGGGACAATCTACGAGCAGTACTTC. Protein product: CASSQSLGGTIYEQYF.

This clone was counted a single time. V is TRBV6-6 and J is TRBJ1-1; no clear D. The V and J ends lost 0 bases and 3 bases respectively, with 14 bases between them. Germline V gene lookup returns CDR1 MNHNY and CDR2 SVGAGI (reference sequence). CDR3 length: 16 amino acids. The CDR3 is CASSYSLGRLDTEAFF. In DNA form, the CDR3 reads TGTGCCAGCAGTTACTCCTTGGGTCGCCTGGACACTGAAGCTTTCTTT.

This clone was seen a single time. Here the CDR3 reads CASSLSPNSGANVLTF. CDR3 nucleotide sequence: TGTGCCAGCAGCTTAAGCCCAAACTCTGGGGCCAACGTCCTGACTTTC. The chain has TRBV7-6 and TRBJ2-6; no definite D call. The length of the CDR3 is 16 residues. CDR1 is SGHVS and CDR2 is FNYEAQ in the germline V gene. V shed 2 bases and J shed 0 bases, with 8 bases lying between them.

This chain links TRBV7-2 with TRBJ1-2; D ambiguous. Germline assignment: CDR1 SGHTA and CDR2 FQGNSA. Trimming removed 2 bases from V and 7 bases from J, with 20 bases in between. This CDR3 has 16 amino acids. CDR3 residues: CASSLTPRGMLGGYTF. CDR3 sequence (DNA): TGTGCCAGCAGCTTAACCCCCCGGGGTATGTTAGGTGGCTACACCTTC. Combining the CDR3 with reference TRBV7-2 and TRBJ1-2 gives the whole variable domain GAGVSQSPSNKVTEKGKDVELRCDPISGHTALYWYRQSLGQGLEFLIYFQGNSAPDKSGLPSDRFSAERTGGSVSTLTIQRTQQEDSAVYLCASSLTPRGMLGGYTFGSGTRLTVV.

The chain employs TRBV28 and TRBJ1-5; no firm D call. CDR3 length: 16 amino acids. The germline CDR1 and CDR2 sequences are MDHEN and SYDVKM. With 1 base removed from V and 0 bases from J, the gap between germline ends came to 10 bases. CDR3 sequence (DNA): TGTGCCAGCAGTTTATTTTCGGGATCTAGCAATCAGCCCCAGCATTTT. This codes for CASSLFSGSSNQPQHF.

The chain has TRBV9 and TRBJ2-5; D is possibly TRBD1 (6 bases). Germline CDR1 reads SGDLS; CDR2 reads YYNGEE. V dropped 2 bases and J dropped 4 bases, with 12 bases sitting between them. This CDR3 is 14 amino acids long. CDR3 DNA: TGTGCCAGCAGCGTCAGGGGCGGTGGAGAGACCCAGTACTTC. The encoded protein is CASSVRGGGETQYF.

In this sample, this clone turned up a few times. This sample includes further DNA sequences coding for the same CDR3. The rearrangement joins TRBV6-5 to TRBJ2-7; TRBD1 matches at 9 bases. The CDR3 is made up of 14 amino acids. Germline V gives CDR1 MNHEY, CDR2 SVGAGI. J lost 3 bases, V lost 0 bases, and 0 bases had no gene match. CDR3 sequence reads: CASSYSDRGYEQYF. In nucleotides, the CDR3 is TGTGCCAGCAGTTACTCGGACAGGGGCTACGAGCAGTACTTC.

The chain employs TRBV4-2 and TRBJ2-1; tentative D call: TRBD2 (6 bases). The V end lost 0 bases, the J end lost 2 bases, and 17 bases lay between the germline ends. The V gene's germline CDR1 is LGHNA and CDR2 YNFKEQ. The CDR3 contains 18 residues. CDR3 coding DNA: TGTGCCAGCAGCCAAGACGGGTTAGGAGGGCCGCCCTACAATGAGCAGTTCTTC. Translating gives CASSQDGLGGPPYNEQFF.

CDR3 sequence: CASKGTFPTDTQYF. Written as DNA, the CDR3 is TGTGCCAGCAAAGGAACATTTCCGACAGATACGCAGTATTTT. V gene TRBV6-5 combines with J gene TRBJ2-3, with no clear D. The V gene's germline CDR1 is MNHEY and CDR2 SVGAGI. Trimming shortened V by 7 bases and J by 3 bases, and 14 bases separated the two germline ends. The CDR3 runs 14 residues.